This entry lists 17 T cell receptor beta chains sequenced from one sample in a study of regulatory T cells in long-lasting Graves disease. iRepertoire HTBI primers and Arm-PCR of CDR3 regions built TCR beta libraries. MiXCR was run by TCRdb on the multiplex PCR reads, yielding one entry per CDR3 protein. Here the sample spans some 330,000 distinct CDR3 sequences, roughly 25% being singletons. Sample time point: persistent/refractory GD, antithyroid drugs over 5 years with positive TRAb. The TCR library was made from RNA that had been extracted from PBMCs in TRIzol. Sequences were derived from peripheral blood mononuclear cells (PBMCs), sampled when the disease was refractory, from a patient treated with antithyroid drugs. These receptors came from a woman aged 35 to 49 with Graves disease.

This clonotype was counted between two and nine times. J is TRBJ2-5 and V is TRBV11-2, with D possibly being TRBD1 (5 bases). The CDR3 extends over 15 amino acids. V was pared by 2 bases and J by 7 bases, with 17 bases between. The germline V gene has CDR1 SGHAT and CDR2 FQNNGV. The CDR3: CASSLIEGALGTQYF. CDR3 bases: TGTGCCAGCAGCTTAATTGAAGGGGCCTTGGGGACCCAGTACTTC.

The sample holds many counts of this clonotype. The genes are TRBV30 and TRBJ1-5, with D unresolved. Germline-derived CDR1 and CDR2 are GTSNPN and SVGIG (reference sequence). CDR3 length: 13 amino acids. V was pared by 0 bases and J by 7 bases, with 10 bases between. CDR3 sequence: CAWSVVLGQPQHF. CDR3 DNA sequence: TGTGCCTGGAGTGTAGTGCTCGGGCAGCCCCAGCATTTT.

This chain joins TRBV6-5 and TRBJ2-1; no definite D call. The CDR3 is made up of 13 amino acids. V was cut by 0 bases and J by 9 bases, with 9 bases left in between. Per germline, CDR1 MNHEY and CDR2 SVGAGI. In nucleotides, the CDR3 is TGTGCCAGCAGTTACTCGAAATTTCGTGAGCAGTTCTTC. It yields the protein CASSYSKFREQFF.

This clonotype showed up many times. CDR3 DNA sequence: TGTGCCAGCAGCACCCATCGCGAGCAGTACTTC. This gives the protein CASSTHREQYF. The genes are TRBV11-2 and TRBJ2-7; no definite D call. V was trimmed by 5 bases and J by 6 bases, leaving 8 bases between them. In germline, CDR1 is SGHAT, CDR2 FQNNGV. CDR3 size: 11 residues.

This clonotype occurred a few times. The chain joins TRBV2 to TRBJ2-5, with TRBD2 as a possible D gene (6 bases). The germline CDR1 and CDR2 sequences are SNHLY and FYNNEI. The CDR3 runs to 15 residues. The V end lost 6 bases, the J end lost 4 bases, and 18 bases lay between the germline ends. For the CDR3, the DNA is TGTGCCAGCAGCCAAGGTTCGTCGGGAGCAGAGACCCAGTACTTC. Translated, it gives CASSQGSSGAETQYF.

The chain couples TRBV27 to TRBJ2-7; tentatively, D is TRBD2 (5 bases). Germline values: CDR1 MNHEY, CDR2 SMNVEV (reference sequence). V was pared by 0 bases and J by 2 bases, with 17 bases between. This CDR3 region has 17 residues. DNA of the CDR3: TGTGCCAGCAGTTTATCCCTCACACTAGAACGCACCTACGAGCAGTACTTC. Its translation: CASSLSLTLERTYEQYF.

The rearrangement uses TRBV10-3 and TRBJ1-1; D remains unclear. There are 13 residues in the CDR3. Trimming removed 3 bases at V and 5 bases at J, with 10 bases between. Germline V gives CDR1 ENHRY, CDR2 SYGVKD. The DNA for the CDR3 is TGTGCCATCAGTGATAGTTTAAGGACTGAAGCTTTCTTT. Translating gives CAISDSLRTEAFF.

This clonotype showed up many times. The V and J genes are TRBV12-3 or TRBV12-4 and TRBJ1-5; 7 bases map to TRBD1. CDR3 length equals 15 residues. With 3 bases clipped from V and 4 bases from J, the junction kept 6 bases outside the gene matches. This chain's CDR3 is CASSFVTTGNQPQHF. CDR3 bases: TGTGCCAGCAGTTTTGTCACGACAGGGAATCAGCCCCAGCATTTT.

The chain employs TRBV19 and TRBJ1-2, with unresolved D. In germline, CDR1 is LNHDA, CDR2 SQIVND (reference sequence). This CDR3 is 15 amino acids long. Trimming took 3 bases from V and 0 from J, leaving 11 bases between them. This CDR3 is CASSIREGTNYGYTF. CDR3 nucleotides: TGTGCCAGTAGTATTCGGGAAGGGACTAACTATGGCTACACCTTC.

This clonotype was counted at least ten times. For the CDR3, the DNA is TGCAGTGCTGCACGACTAGCGGGAGGCTACGAGCAGTACTTC. This encodes CSAARLAGGYEQYF. The chain employs TRBV20-1 and TRBJ2-7, with 13 bases identical to TRBD2. The CDR3 is made up of 14 amino acids. Trimming cost V 5 bases and J 3 bases; bases outside gene matches: 4. Germline lookup yields CDR1 DFQATT and CDR2 SNEGSKA (reference sequence).

The chain carries TRBV20-1 and TRBJ1-1; D may be TRBD1 (5 bases). Trimming pared 0 bases from V and 3 bases from J, leaving 14 bases between. CDR1 and CDR2 from the germline V gene are DFQATT and SNEGSKA (reference sequence). This CDR3 comprises 15 residues. CDR3 nucleotides: TGCAGTGCTAGAGAGGGGAGGGGAATCGACACTGAAGCTTTCTTT. Translation gives CSAREGRGIDTEAFF.

The sample holds many counts of this clonotype. J is TRBJ1-5 and V is TRBV6-1; no firm D call. Trimming pared 4 bases from V and 3 bases from J, leaving 10 bases between. Germline lookup yields CDR1 MNHNS and CDR2 SASEGT. This CDR3 spans 14 amino acids. CDR3 in DNA: TGTGCCAGCAGTGTGGTTGATTCCAATCAGCCCCAGCATTTT. Protein product: CASSVVDSNQPQHF.

This clonotype was detected ten times or more. The rearrangement uses TRBV7-2 and TRBJ2-5, with D uncertain. Germline assignment: CDR1 SGHTA and CDR2 FQGNSA. This CDR3 comprises 13 residues. V dropped 2 bases and J dropped 5 bases, with 9 bases sitting between them. The CDR3 nucleotides read TGTGCCAGCAGCTTAAGGTGGCGGGAGACCCAGTACTTC. Translated, it gives CASSLRWRETQYF.

The J gene is TRBJ2-5, the V gene TRBV5-1; D is undetermined. The CDR3 length is 13 residues. With 4 bases removed from V and 5 bases from J, the gap between germline ends came to 12 bases. Germline assignment: CDR1 SGHRS and CDR2 YFSETQ. The CDR3 nucleotides are TGCGCCAGCAGCGGTACTGGGCGGGAGACCCAGTACTTC. Translated, it gives CASSGTGRETQYF.

This clonotype was seen ten or more times. This chain uses TRBV6-1 with TRBJ2-2, with D hard to call. In germline, CDR1 is MNHNS, CDR2 SASEGT. V was shortened by 6 bases and J by 3 bases, with 5 bases between the two germline ends. This CDR3 is 12 amino acids long. The CDR3 here is CASRPHTGELFF. The CDR3 DNA is TGTGCCAGCAGACCTCACACCGGGGAGCTGTTTTTT.

Ten or more counts support this clonotype. J is TRBJ2-5 and V is TRBV9; 7 nucleotides line up with TRBD2. Germline CDR1 reads SGDLS; CDR2 reads YYNGEE. V was pared by 3 bases and J by 6 bases, with 5 bases of the junction left unmatched. CDR3 length equals 13 residues. CDR3 region: CASSGSGSKTQYF. The CDR3 coding sequence is TGTGCCAGCAGCGGTAGCGGGTCTAAGACCCAGTACTTC.

This clonotype was picked up many times. This CDR3 is CSASDERNTGELFF. In nucleotides, the CDR3 is TGCAGTGCTAGTGATGAAAGGAACACCGGGGAGCTGTTTTTT. J is TRBJ2-2 and V is TRBV20-1; D is unresolved. The germline V gene encodes CDR1 DFQATT and CDR2 SNEGSKA (reference sequence). V was cut by 3 bases and J by 1 base, with 9 bases left in between. The CDR3 consists of 14 residues.